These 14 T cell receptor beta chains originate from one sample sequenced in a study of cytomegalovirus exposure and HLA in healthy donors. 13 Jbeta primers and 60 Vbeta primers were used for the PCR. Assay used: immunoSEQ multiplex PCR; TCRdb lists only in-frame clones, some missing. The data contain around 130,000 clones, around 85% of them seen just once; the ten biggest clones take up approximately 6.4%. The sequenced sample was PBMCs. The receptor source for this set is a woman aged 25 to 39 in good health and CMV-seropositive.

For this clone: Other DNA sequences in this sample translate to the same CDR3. CDR3: CASSHRVNEKLFF. The CDR3 DNA is TGTGCCAGCAGTCACAGGGTCAATGAAAAACTGTTTTTT. The chain uses TRBV27 and TRBJ1-4; TRBD1 is a possible D gene (6 bases). CDR1 and CDR2 from the germline V gene are MNHEY and SMNVEV (reference sequence). CDR3 length: 13 amino acids. The V and J ends lost 5 bases and 5 bases respectively, with 9 bases between them. Supplemented by reference TRBV27 and TRBJ1-4, the full variable domain reads EAQVTQNPRYLITVTGKKLTVTCSQNMNHEYMSWYRQDPGLGLRQIYYSMNVEVTDKGDVPEGYKVSRKEKRNFPLILESPSPNQTSLYFCASSHRVNEKLFFGSGTQLSVL.

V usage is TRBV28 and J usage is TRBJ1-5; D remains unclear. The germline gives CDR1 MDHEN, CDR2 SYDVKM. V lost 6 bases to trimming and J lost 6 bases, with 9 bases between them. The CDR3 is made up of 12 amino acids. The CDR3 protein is CASSLQVQPQHF. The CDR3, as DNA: TGTGCCAGCAGCCTTCAGGTTCAGCCCCAGCATTTT.

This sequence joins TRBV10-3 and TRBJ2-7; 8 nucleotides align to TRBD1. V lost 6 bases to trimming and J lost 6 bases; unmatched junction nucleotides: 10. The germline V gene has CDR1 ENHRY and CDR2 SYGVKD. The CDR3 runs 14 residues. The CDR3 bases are TGTGCCATCAGCACTGACAGGGGTGTCAGCGAGCAGTACTTC. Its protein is CAISTDRGVSEQYF.

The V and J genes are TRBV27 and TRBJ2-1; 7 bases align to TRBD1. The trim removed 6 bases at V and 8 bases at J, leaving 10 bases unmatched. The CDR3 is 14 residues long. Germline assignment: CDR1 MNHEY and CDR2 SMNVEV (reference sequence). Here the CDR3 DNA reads TGTGCCAGCAGCCTATTCCGGGACAGCCATGAGCAGTTCTTC. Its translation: CASSLFRDSHEQFF.

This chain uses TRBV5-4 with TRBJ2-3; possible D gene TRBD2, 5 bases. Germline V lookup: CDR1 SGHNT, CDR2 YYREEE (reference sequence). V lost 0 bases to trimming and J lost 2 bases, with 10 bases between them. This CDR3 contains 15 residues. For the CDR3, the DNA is TGTGCCAGCAGCTTGGCCAGCGGACCCACAGATACGCAGTATTTT. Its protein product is CASSLASGPTDTQYF.

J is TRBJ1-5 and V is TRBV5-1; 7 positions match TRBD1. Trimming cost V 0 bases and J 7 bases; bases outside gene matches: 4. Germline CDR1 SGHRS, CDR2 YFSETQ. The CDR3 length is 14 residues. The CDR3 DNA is TGCGCCAGCAGCTTGGAGGCAGGGGGACAGCCCCAGCATTTT. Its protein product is CASSLEAGGQPQHF.

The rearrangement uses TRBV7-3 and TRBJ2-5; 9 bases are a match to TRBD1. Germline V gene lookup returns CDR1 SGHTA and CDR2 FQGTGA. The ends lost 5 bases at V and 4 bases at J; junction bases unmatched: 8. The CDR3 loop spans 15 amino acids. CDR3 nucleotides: TGTGCCAGCAGCCCGACAGGGGGAGGTATAGAGACCCAGTACTTC. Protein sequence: CASSPTGGGIETQYF.

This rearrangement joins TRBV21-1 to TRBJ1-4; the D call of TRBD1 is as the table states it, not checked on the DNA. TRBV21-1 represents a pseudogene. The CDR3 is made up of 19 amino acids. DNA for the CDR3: TGTGCCAGCAGCCCTCGGGTGGGGACAGGGGTTTCAACTAATGAAAAACTGTTTTTT. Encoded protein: CASSPRVGTGVSTNEKLFF.

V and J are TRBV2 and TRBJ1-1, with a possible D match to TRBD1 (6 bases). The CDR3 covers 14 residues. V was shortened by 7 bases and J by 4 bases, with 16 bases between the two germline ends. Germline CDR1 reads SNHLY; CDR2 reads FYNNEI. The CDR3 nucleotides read TGTGCCAGCACCCCCAGGGGAGGGGGCACTGAAGCTTTCTTT. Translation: CASTPRGGGTEAFF.

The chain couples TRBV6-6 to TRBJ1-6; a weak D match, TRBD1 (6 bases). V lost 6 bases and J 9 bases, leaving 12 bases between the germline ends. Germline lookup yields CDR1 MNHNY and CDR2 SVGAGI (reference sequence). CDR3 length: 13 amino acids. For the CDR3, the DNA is TGTGCCAGCAGCTCCACAGGGATTTCACCCCTCCACTTT. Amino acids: CASSSTGISPLHF.

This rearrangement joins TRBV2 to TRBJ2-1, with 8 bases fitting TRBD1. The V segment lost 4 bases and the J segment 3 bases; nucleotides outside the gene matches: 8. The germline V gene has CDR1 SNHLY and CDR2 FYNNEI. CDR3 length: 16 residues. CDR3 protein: CASSVARGLIYNEQFF. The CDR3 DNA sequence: TGTGCCAGCAGTGTGGCCAGGGGGCTTATCTACAATGAGCAGTTCTTC.

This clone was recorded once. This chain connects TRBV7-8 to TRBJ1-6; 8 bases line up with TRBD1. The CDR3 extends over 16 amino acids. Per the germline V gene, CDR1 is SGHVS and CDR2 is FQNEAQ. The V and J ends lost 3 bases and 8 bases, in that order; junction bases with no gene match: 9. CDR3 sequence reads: CASSFLGQGIYSPLHF. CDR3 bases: TGTGCCAGCAGCTTCCTTGGACAGGGCATTTATTCACCCCTCCACTTT.

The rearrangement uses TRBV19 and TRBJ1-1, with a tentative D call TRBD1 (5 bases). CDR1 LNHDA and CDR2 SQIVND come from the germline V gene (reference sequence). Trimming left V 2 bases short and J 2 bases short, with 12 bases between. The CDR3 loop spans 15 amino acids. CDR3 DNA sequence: TGTGCCAGTAGTATAACCGGGACTCTCAACACTGAAGCTTTCTTT. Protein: CASSITGTLNTEAFF.

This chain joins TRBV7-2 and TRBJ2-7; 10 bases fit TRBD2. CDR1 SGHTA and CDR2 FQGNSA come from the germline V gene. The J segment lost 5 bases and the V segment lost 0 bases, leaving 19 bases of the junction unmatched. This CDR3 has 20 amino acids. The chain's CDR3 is CASSLAALAGEWNFKDEQYF. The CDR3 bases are TGTGCCAGCAGCTTAGCCGCTCTAGCGGGAGAATGGAATTTCAAGGACGAGCAGTACTTC.